A selection of T cell receptor beta chains follows, all from one sample in a study of patients and donors after allogeneic stem cell transplantation. Via MiXCR, TCRdb re-called the RT-PCR reads, giving one row per CDR3 protein. The profile shows roughly 940,000 distinct CDR3 sequences, under 20% of them singletons. The specimen was blood, either unsorted or a sorted T cell fraction (not recorded which). The receptors were gathered from a human donor who was either an allogeneic HSCT recipient or a stem cell or donor lymphocyte infusion donor (not recorded which). It is not recorded whose cells these are; they may come from a transplant donor. CDR3s include the opening cysteine and the closing phenylalanine or tryptophan. The size entry is marked missing in some rows and otherwise reads once, few, many or a size class.

clone_size v_call cdr3_aa
. TRBV5-1 CASGDRGGNGYTF
once TRBV6-1 CASSGPRGQRVVDEQYF
few TRBV21-1 CASSPPDTGELFF
. TRBV6-5 CASSRKTGTAFF
few TRBV27 CASSPLSSELYNEQFF
few TRBV4-1 CASSRSTGNTEAFF
few TRBV6-5 CASSYSGTPSSGNTIYF
many TRBV10-3 CAISAGMGNQPQHF
few TRBV3-1 CASSQGGGSPLHF
. TRBV19 CASAGQPVQVGAFF
many TRBV29-1 CSVVGANTEAFF
few TRBV7-9 CASSLLARDTQYF
few TRBV5-1 CASRFGTGEAKLFF
. TRBV12-3/TRBV12-4 CASLPGAQLLYGYTF